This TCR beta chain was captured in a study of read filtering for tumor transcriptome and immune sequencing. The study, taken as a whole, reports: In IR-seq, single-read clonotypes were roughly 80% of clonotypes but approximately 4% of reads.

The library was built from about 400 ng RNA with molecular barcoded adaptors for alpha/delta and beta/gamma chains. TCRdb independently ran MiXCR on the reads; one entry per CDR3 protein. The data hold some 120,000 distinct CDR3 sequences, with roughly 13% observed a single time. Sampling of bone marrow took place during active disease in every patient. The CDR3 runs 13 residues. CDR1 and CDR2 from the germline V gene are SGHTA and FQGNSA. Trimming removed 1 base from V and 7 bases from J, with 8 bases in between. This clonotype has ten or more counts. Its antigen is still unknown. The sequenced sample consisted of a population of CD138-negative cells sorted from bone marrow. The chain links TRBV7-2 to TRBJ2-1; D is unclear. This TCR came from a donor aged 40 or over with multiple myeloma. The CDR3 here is CASSLVYKNEQFF. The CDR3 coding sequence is TGTGCCAGCAGCTTAGTTTATAAGAATGAGCAGTTCTTC.